Here is one T cell receptor beta chain with its context. A single base separates this from a much larger clone, so it may be a read error. It is likely a read error, because the conserved phenylalanine at the end of the CDR3 is missing. Transcripts of RNA were the source for amplifying TCR beta CDR3 regions. Scientists carried out first-round RT-PCR using HTBI primers and then a second-round multiplex PCR. TCRdb ran MiXCR on the multiplex PCR reads and lists one entry per CDR3 protein. The data hold 600,000 to 700,000 distinct CDR3 sequences, with over 40% observed a single time. This record belongs to a study of Graves' ophthalmopathy and Graves' hyperthyroidism. The authors diagnosed from clinical symptoms, serum thyroxine, TRAb, thyroid ultrasound and orbital computed tomography. Sample: peripheral blood. This TCR was recovered from an adult man with Graves' ophthalmopathy.

The CDR3 DNA reads as TGCAGTGCTAGTGAGGGGGCGGTGTACGAGCAGTACCTC. Residues: CSASEGAVYEQYL. The gene calls are TRBV20-1 and TRBJ2-7, with 7 bases matching TRBD1. Germline-derived CDR1 and CDR2 are DFQATT and SNEGSKA (reference sequence). CDR3 size: 13 residues. J was trimmed by 4 bases and V by 3 bases; bases with no gene match: 6.